The clone carrying this TCR beta chain was detected a few times. Per the authors' pipeline: By means of reference gene primer amplification, nucleated cell counts were estimated. The data were produced by immunoSEQ multiplex PCR, yet TCRdb's version contains in-frame clones alone and is incomplete. V, J and clone size are taken as reported in that table, and D and trimming were inferred from the DNA itself. The table shows 60,000 to 80,000 clones, with approximately 81% occurring only once. The data originate from a study of blood T cell repertoires in COVID-19. On the study more broadly: Sources were T cells, B-cell-depleted T cells, or PBMCs; the material itself was cDNA or gDNA.

The CDR3 runs 15 residues. The junction had 3 bases not matched to a gene; V was cut back by 5 bases and J by 2 bases. CDR1 and CDR2 (germline): SGHTA, FQGNSA. The J gene is TRBJ1-2, the V gene TRBV7-2; 12 bases are a match to TRBD1. The clonotype was recovered from a man aged 45-65 years with active COVID-19. The sample taken for sequencing was peripheral blood. The CDR3 DNA reads TGTGCCAGCAGCCGGGACAGGGGGCCGAACTATGGCTACACCTTC. Amino acids: CASSRDRGPNYGYTF. The full variable domain, completed using reference TRBV7-2 and TRBJ1-2, is GAGVSQSPSNKVTEKGKDVELRCDPISGHTALYWYRQSLGQGLEFLIYFQGNSAPDKSGLPSDRFSAERTGGSVSTLTIQRTQQEDSAVYLCASSRDRGPNYGYTFGSGTRLTVV.